Listed below are T cell receptor beta chains from one sample, sequenced in a study of T cell responses to AZD1222 COVID-19 vaccine. Sequencing was performed with immunoSEQ multiplex PCR; in TCRdb, only in-frame clones are kept and a portion is missing. Counted here are roughly 77,000 clones, about nine tenths occurring once; the ten biggest clones make up around 3.4%. The sample in question was peripheral blood, obtained 28 days after the second AZD1222 dose. Source of these receptors: an adult who received the AZD1222 COVID-19 vaccine. The CDR3 runs from the conserved cysteine through the conserved F or W. The order of the fields is J gene, clone size, V gene, CDR3 length, D gene, CDR3 DNA, CDR3 protein. D genes are given only for firm matches. For some rows the clone size is stated as once, few or many, or as a class when expanded; others skip it.

J: TRBJ1-1
size: -
V: TRBV7-6
length: 16
D: -
DNA: TGTGCCAGCAGCCCCCAGGCAGGGCCTCTGAACACTGAAGCTTTCTTT
CDR3: CASSPQAGPLNTEAFF

J: TRBJ1-1
size: -
V: TRBV5-8
length: 13
D: -
DNA: TGTGCCAGCAGCTTGGTCAAGAACACTGAAGCTTTCTTT
CDR3: CASSLVKNTEAFF

J: TRBJ1-6
size: -
V: TRBV29-1
length: 13
D: -
DNA: TGCAGCGTTGTTGACCTTTCTAATTCACCCCTCCACTTT
CDR3: CSVVDLSNSPLHF

J: TRBJ1-1
size: -
V: TRBV7-6
length: 15
D: TRBD1
DNA: TGTGCCAGCAGCCCACAGGACAGGGAGAACACTGAAGCTTTCTTT
CDR3: CASSPQDRENTEAFF

J: TRBJ2-7
size: -
V: TRBV3-1/TRBV3-2
length: 14
D: -
DNA: TGTGCCAGCAGCCCTTTGGGGACCTCCTACGAGCAGTACTTC
CDR3: CASSPLGTSYEQYF

J: TRBJ2-7
size: -
V: TRBV6-5
length: 13
D: -
DNA: TGTGCCAGCAGTTACTCGGGTTCCTACGAGCAGTACTTC
CDR3: CASSYSGSYEQYF

J: TRBJ1-6
size: -
V: TRBV2
length: 13
D: -
DNA: TGTGCCACCACCCCGAGAGAGAATTCACCCCTCCACTTT
CDR3: CATTPRENSPLHF

J: TRBJ2-1
size: -
V: TRBV28
length: 14
D: -
DNA: TGTGCCAGCAGTTTAACAGGTGCGGGTGCTGAGCAGTTCTTC
CDR3: CASSLTGAGAEQFF

J: TRBJ2-4
size: -
V: TRBV23-1
length: 17
D: -
DNA: TGCGCCAGCAGTCAAAATTGGGGGTCTATGGCCAAAAACATTCAGTACTTC
CDR3: CASSQNWGSMAKNIQYF

J: TRBJ2-5
size: -
V: TRBV5-4
length: 15
D: TRBD2
DNA: TGTGCCAGCAGCTTGGTTAGCGGGAGGCTAGAGACCCAGTACTTC
CDR3: CASSLVSGRLETQYF

J: TRBJ2-7
size: -
V: TRBV5-1
length: 15
D: -
DNA: TGCGCCAGCAGCTTGGGGAGCGGGTGGGATTACGAGCAGTACTTC
CDR3: CASSLGSGWDYEQYF

J: TRBJ1-4
size: -
V: TRBV7-9
length: 14
D: -
DNA: TGTGCCAGCAGCTTATTCGGGGTGGAGGAAAAACTGTTTTTT
CDR3: CASSLFGVEEKLFF

J: TRBJ2-2
size: -
V: TRBV7-9
length: 16
D: -
DNA: TGTGCCAGCAGAATTTGGCCAGCTTCGAACACCGGGGAGCTGTTTTTT
CDR3: CASRIWPASNTGELFF

J: TRBJ1-3
size: -
V: TRBV5-1
length: 15
D: -
DNA: TGCGCCAGCAGCCGAGGGCCCGACTCTGGAAACACCATATATTTT
CDR3: CASSRGPDSGNTIYF

J: TRBJ1-1
size: -
V: TRBV6-5
length: 14
D: -
DNA: TGTGCCAGCAGGCCGCGGGGCTTGCTCACTGAAGCTTTCTTT
CDR3: CASRPRGLLTEAFF

J: TRBJ2-3
size: -
V: TRBV24-1
length: 14
D: -
DNA: TGTGCCACCAGTGAACGGGGAAGCAAAGATACGCAGTATTTT
CDR3: CATSERGSKDTQYF

J: TRBJ1-2
size: -
V: TRBV7-9
length: 16
D: -
DNA: TGTGCCAGCAGCTCCCCCGGCGGGAGGACTAACTATGGCTACACCTTC
CDR3: CASSSPGGRTNYGYTF

J: TRBJ1-5
size: -
V: TRBV27
length: 14
D: -
DNA: TGTGCCAGCAGTTCCTCCAGGGGCGGTCAGCCCCAGCATTTT
CDR3: CASSSSRGGQPQHF

J: TRBJ1-4
size: few
V: TRBV6-1
length: 14
D: -
DNA: TGTGCCAGCAGTGAGCCATCACTAAGGGAAAAACTGTTTTTT
CDR3: CASSEPSLREKLFF

J: TRBJ1-3
size: -
V: TRBV3-1/TRBV3-2
length: 12
D: -
DNA: TGTGCCAGCAGCCAAGATCGGGGGCTCATATATTTT
CDR3: CASSQDRGLIYF

J: TRBJ1-1
size: -
V: TRBV19
length: 14
D: -
DNA: TGTGCCAGTGCCCGGGGAGCCGCGAACACTGAAGCTTTCTTT
CDR3: CASARGAANTEAFF

J: TRBJ2-3
size: -
V: TRBV6-1
length: 13
D: -
DNA: TGTGCCAGCAGTGAGGAGGGTGCAGATACGCAGTATTTT
CDR3: CASSEEGADTQYF

J: TRBJ1-1
size: -
V: TRBV5-1
length: 15
D: -
DNA: TGCGCCAGCAGCTTGGAAGGGGTGAGGTACACTGAAGCTTTCTTT
CDR3: CASSLEGVRYTEAFF

J: TRBJ2-1
size: -
V: TRBV14
length: 14
D: -
DNA: TGTGCCAGCAGTAAACATAACACCTACAATGAGCAGTTCTTC
CDR3: CASSKHNTYNEQFF

J: TRBJ1-2
size: -
V: TRBV28
length: 14
D: TRBD1
DNA: TGTGCCAGCAGCGAAGGGGACAGGATATACGGCTACACCTTC
CDR3: CASSEGDRIYGYTF

J: TRBJ1-1
size: -
V: TRBV12-3/TRBV12-4
length: 12
D: -
DNA: TGTGCCAGCAGCGGTCCTGGGGCTGAAGCTTTCTTT
CDR3: CASSGPGAEAFF

J: TRBJ1-5
size: -
V: TRBV19
length: 13
D: -
DNA: TGTGCCAGTAGCCGGGTCGGCAATCAGCCCCAGCATTTT
CDR3: CASSRVGNQPQHF

J: TRBJ2-3
size: -
V: TRBV7-7
length: 15
D: TRBD2
DNA: TGTGCCAGCAGCTTGGGGGGGGTGGGCACAGATACGCAGTATTTT
CDR3: CASSLGGVGTDTQYF

J: TRBJ1-5
size: -
V: TRBV28
length: 13
D: -
DNA: TGTGCCAGCGAGGGGGTGTACAATCAGCCCCAGCATTTT
CDR3: CASEGVYNQPQHF

J: TRBJ1-6
size: -
V: TRBV19
length: 16
D: TRBD1
DNA: TGTGCCAGTGGGACGACAGGGAGCTCCTATAATTCACCCCTCCACTTT
CDR3: CASGTTGSSYNSPLHF

J: TRBJ2-2
size: -
V: TRBV27
length: 13
D: TRBD2
DNA: TGTGCCAGCAGTTTATGGGGGGGCGGGGAGCTGTTTTTT
CDR3: CASSLWGGGELFF

J: TRBJ2-5
size: -
V: TRBV6-1
length: 15
D: TRBD2
DNA: TGTGCCAGCAGTGAAGCTAGCGGGCGTCAAGAGACCCAGTACTTC
CDR3: CASSEASGRQETQYF

J: TRBJ2-7
size: -
V: TRBV3-1/TRBV3-2
length: 11
D: -
DNA: TGTGCCAGCAGCCAAGATGATCTGGAGTACTTC
CDR3: CASSQDDLEYF

J: TRBJ2-3
size: -
V: TRBV5-1
length: 17
D: TRBD2
DNA: TGCGCCAGCAAAAAGCAACCGGCGGGAGGCCCCACAGATACGCAGTATTTT
CDR3: CASKKQPAGGPTDTQYF

J: TRBJ2-5
size: -
V: TRBV12-3/TRBV12-4
length: 13
D: TRBD1
DNA: TGTGCCAGCAGTTTAAAGGGGGCAGAGACCCAGTACTTC
CDR3: CASSLKGAETQYF

J: TRBJ1-2
size: -
V: TRBV7-2
length: 14
D: -
DNA: TGTGCGTCGATGTTGACCCGGGACACGGAAAGGAGCGAGTTC
CDR3: CASMLTRDTERSEF

J: TRBJ2-5
size: few
V: TRBV6-2/TRBV6-3
length: 15
D: -
DNA: TGTGCCAGCAGCAAGTCGGGAAGGGGCGATGAGACCCAGTACTTC
CDR3: CASSKSGRGDETQYF

J: TRBJ2-1
size: -
V: TRBV6-5
length: 15
D: TRBD1
DNA: TGTGCCAGCAGGCTACGGGACAGTTCCTACAATGAGCAGTTCTTC
CDR3: CASRLRDSSYNEQFF

J: TRBJ1-2
size: -
V: TRBV29-1
length: 13
D: -
DNA: TGCAGCGTCAGACACATAGGCAGGGGTGGCTACACCTTC
CDR3: CSVRHIGRGGYTF

J: TRBJ2-1
size: few
V: TRBV19
length: 16
D: TRBD1
DNA: TGTGCCAGTAGTGAATTACCGGGACAGGGCTACAATGAGCAGTTCTTC
CDR3: CASSELPGQGYNEQFF

J: TRBJ2-4
size: -
V: TRBV28
length: 16
D: TRBD2
DNA: TGTGCCAGCAGTTTATGGACTAGCCTAGCCAAAAACATTCAGTACTTC
CDR3: CASSLWTSLAKNIQYF

J: TRBJ1-2
size: -
V: TRBV6-5
length: 12
D: -
DNA: TGTGCCAGCAGTTCGAGCTTCTATGGCTACACCTTC
CDR3: CASSSSFYGYTF

J: TRBJ1-6
size: -
V: TRBV5-1
length: 16
D: -
DNA: TGCGCCAGCAGCTTGTGGCTACCAAAGGGAGATTCACCCCTCCACTTT
CDR3: CASSLWLPKGDSPLHF

J: TRBJ2-7
size: -
V: TRBV6-5
length: 13
D: TRBD2
DNA: TGTGCCAGCAGTTATGGCGGGGGGCTCGAGCAGTACTTC
CDR3: CASSYGGGLEQYF

J: TRBJ1-2
size: -
V: TRBV18
length: 15
D: -
DNA: TGTGCCAGCTCACAGGGTGACGGGCGGGACTATGGCTACACCTTC
CDR3: CASSQGDGRDYGYTF

J: TRBJ2-7
size: few
V: TRBV4-1
length: 16
D: TRBD1
DNA: TGCGCCAGCAGCCAATCCCCCGCGAGGGGGCCCAACGAGCAGTACTTC
CDR3: CASSQSPARGPNEQYF

J: TRBJ2-7
size: once
V: TRBV27
length: 14
D: -
DNA: TGTGCCAGCAGTTTCCGGGACGGTTCCTACGAGCAGTACTTC
CDR3: CASSFRDGSYEQYF